Listed here are 5 T cell receptor beta chains from one sample, sequenced in a study of T cells in Graves' hyperthyroidism and ophthalmopathy. What was amplified from RNA transcripts were TCR beta CDR3 regions. First-round RT-PCR of the TCR CDR3 relied on the HTBI primer set. TCRdb itself ran the multiplex PCR reads through MiXCR, one entry per CDR3 protein. The repertoire holds tens of thousands of distinct CDR3 sequences, with 49% as singletons. The sequencing input was blood. These receptors all come from a woman between 45 and 65 years old with Graves' hyperthyroidism that later progressed to Graves' ophthalmopathy.

This clonotype has ten or more counts. V and J are TRBV6-1 and TRBJ1-3, with D possibly TRBD1 on 5 matching bases. The CDR3 length is 14 residues. Germline lookup yields CDR1 MNHNS and CDR2 SASEGT. Deletions cut 7 bases from V and 0 bases from J, with 10 bases between. The CDR3 spells CASKVGVSGNTIYF. CDR3 coding DNA: TGTGCCAGCAAAGTAGGGGTCTCTGGAAACACCATATATTTT.

The chain combines TRBV6-5 with TRBJ2-7; 9 positions match TRBD2. The CDR3 length is 14 residues. After removal of 5 bases from V and 3 bases from J, the junction contained 5 bases not matched to a gene. Looked up from germline, CDR1 is MNHEY and CDR2 is SVGAGI. As DNA, the CDR3 is TGTGCCAGCAGTCCTCAACTAGCGGGCTACGAGCAGTACTTC. It translates to CASSPQLAGYEQYF.

A remark on this clonotype: The CDR3 does not close with the conserved phenylalanine or tryptophan, likely indicating a read error. The CDR3 DNA follows: TGCAGTGCCCCTAAGAGCACCAATCAGCCCCAGCATCTT. It specifies CSAPKSTNQPQHL. The chain has TRBV20-1 and TRBJ1-5; D unclear. CDR1 and CDR2 (germline): DFQATT, SNEGSKA (reference sequence). The V and J ends lost 6 bases and 3 bases respectively, with 12 bases between them. This CDR3 is built from 13 residues.

This clonotype was seen repeatedly, ten times or more. This rearrangement joins TRBV12-3 or TRBV12-4 to TRBJ2-1, with TRBD2 identical over 7 bases. V was pared by 2 bases and J by 4 bases, with 11 bases of the junction left unmatched. The CDR3 sequence is 17 residues long. This CDR3 is CASSLPFGGGPYNEQFF. The CDR3 nucleotides read TGTGCCAGCAGTTTACCCTTTGGGGGAGGGCCTTACAATGAGCAGTTCTTC.

The J gene is TRBJ2-1, the V gene TRBV5-1; 12 bases map to TRBD2. CDR3 size: 19 residues. Trimming at V came to 0 bases and at J to 2 bases, leaving 9 bases not matched to a gene. The germline V gene has CDR1 SGHRS and CDR2 YFSETQ. The CDR3 is CASSLGGTSGSYPYNEQFF. The CDR3 DNA sequence: TGCGCCAGCAGCTTGGGAGGGACTAGCGGGTCCTACCCCTACAATGAGCAGTTCTTC.